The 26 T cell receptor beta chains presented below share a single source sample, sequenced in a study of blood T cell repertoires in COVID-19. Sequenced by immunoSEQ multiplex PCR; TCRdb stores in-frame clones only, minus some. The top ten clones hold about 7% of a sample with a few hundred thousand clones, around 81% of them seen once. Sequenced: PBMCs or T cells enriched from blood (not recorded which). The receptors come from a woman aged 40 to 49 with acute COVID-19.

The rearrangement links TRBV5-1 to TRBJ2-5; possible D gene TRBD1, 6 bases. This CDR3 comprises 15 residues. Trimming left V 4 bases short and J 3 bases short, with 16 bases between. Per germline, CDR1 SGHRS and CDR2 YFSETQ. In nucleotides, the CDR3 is TGCGCCAGCAGCACCATCCCGGACAGAGAAGAGACCCAGTACTTC. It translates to CASSTIPDREETQYF.

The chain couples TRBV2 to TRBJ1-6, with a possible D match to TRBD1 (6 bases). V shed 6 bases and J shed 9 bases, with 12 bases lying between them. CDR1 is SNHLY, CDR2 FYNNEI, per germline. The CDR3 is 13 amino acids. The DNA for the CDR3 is TGTGCCAGCAGCGCTGGACAGTCTTCACCCCTCCACTTT. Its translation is CASSAGQSSPLHF.

CDR3 amino acids: CASSFGGQGNQPQHF. The DNA for the CDR3 is TGTGCCAGCAGCTTTGGGGGACAGGGAAATCAGCCCCAGCATTTT. This rearrangement joins TRBV7-9 to TRBJ1-5; the match to TRBD1 covers 9 bases. The length of the CDR3 is 15 residues. Trimming took 3 bases from V and 4 from J; bases not matched to a gene: 4. Per the germline V gene, CDR1 is SEHNR and CDR2 is FQNEAQ (reference sequence).

CDR3 nucleotide sequence: TGTGCCAGCAGGGACCGACAGGCCCAGGGCTACACCTTC. The encoded protein is CASRDRQAQGYTF. This chain connects TRBV28 to TRBJ1-2; a weak D match, TRBD1 (6 bases). The ends were cut back, 6 bases at V and 8 bases at J, with 16 bases in the middle. CDR1 and CDR2 (germline): MDHEN, SYDVKM. The CDR3 length is 13 residues.

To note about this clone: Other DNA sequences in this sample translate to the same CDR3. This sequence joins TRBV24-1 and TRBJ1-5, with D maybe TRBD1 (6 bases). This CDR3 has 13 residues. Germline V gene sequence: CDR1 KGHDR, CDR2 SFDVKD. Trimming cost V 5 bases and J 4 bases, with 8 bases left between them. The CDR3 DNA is TGTGCCACCAGTGGTCAGGGGAATCAGCCCCAGCATTTT. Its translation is CATSGQGNQPQHF.

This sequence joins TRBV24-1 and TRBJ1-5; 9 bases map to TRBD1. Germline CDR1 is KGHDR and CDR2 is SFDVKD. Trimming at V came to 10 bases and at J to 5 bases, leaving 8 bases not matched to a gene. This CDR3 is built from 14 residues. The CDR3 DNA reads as TGTGCCACAGGACAGGGGAATTTTGATCAGCCCCAGCATTTT. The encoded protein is CATGQGNFDQPQHF.

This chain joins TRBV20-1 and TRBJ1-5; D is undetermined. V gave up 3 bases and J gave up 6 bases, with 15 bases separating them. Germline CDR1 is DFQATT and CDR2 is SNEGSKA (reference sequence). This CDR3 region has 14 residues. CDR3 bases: TGCAGTGCTAGTTCTCATGGCCCCAGTCAGCCCCAGCATTTT. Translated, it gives CSASSHGPSQPQHF.

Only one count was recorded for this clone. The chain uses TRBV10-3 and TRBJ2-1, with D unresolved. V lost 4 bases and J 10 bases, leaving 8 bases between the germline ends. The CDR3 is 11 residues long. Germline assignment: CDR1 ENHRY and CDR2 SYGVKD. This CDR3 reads CAISGADEQFF. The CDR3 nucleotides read TGTGCCATCAGTGGGGCTGACGAGCAGTTCTTC.

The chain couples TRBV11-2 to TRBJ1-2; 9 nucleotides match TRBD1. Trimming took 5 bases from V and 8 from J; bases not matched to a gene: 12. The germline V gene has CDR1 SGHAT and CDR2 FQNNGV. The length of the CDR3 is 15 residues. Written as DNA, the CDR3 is TGTGCCAGCAGCCAAACAGGGGGCTTGGTGGGAGGCTACACCTTC. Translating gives CASSQTGGLVGGYTF.

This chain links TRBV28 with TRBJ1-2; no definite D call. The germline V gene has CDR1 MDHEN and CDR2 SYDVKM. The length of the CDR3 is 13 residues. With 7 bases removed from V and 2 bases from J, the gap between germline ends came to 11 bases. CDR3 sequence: CASTQINNYGYTF. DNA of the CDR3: TGTGCCAGCACCCAGATCAACAACTATGGCTACACCTTC.

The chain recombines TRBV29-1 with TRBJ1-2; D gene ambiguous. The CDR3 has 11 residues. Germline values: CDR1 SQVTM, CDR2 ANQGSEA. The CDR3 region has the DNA TGCTTCGTCCCTCTGGAGTATGGCTACACCTTC. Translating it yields CFVPLEYGYTF.

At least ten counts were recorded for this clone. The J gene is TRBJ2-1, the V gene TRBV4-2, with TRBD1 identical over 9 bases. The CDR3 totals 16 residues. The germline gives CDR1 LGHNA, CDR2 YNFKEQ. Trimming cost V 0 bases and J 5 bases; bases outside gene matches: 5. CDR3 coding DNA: TGTGCCAGCAGCCAAGATGAAGGACAGGGGCACAATGAGCAGTTCTTC. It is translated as CASSQDEGQGHNEQFF.

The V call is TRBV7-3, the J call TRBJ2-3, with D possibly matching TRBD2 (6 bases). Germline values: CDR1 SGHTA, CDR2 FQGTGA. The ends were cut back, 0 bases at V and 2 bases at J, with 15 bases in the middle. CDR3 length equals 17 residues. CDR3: CASSLTVRGTFTDTQYF. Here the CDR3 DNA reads TGTGCCAGCAGCTTAACGGTCCGCGGGACCTTCACAGATACGCAGTATTTT.

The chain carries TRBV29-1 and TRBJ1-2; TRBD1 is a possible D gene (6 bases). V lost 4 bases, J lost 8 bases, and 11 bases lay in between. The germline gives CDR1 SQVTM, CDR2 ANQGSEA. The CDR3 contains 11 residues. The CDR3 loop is CSVVAGDGYTF. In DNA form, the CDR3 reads TGCAGCGTTGTAGCAGGGGACGGCTACACCTTC.

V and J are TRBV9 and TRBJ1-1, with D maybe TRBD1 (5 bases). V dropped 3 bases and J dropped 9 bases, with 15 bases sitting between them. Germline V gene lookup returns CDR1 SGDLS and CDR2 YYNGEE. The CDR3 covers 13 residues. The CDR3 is CASSDQGAIKAFF. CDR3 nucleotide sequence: TGTGCCAGCAGCGATCAAGGGGCTATCAAAGCTTTCTTT.

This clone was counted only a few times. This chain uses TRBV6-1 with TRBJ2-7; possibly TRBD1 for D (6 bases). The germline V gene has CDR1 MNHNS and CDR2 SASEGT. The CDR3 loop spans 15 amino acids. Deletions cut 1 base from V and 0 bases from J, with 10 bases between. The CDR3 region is CASSEEGGSSYEQYF. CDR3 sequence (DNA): TGTGCCAGCAGTGAAGAAGGGGGTAGCTCCTACGAGCAGTACTTC.

This CDR3 is CASSLVSDEKLFF. CDR3 DNA sequence: TGCGCCAGCAGCTTGGTCAGCGATGAAAAACTGTTTTTT. This chain connects TRBV5-1 to TRBJ1-4; the D is unclear. CDR1 is SGHRS and CDR2 is YFSETQ in the germline V gene. V gave up 0 bases and J gave up 6 bases, with 6 bases separating them. This CDR3 has 13 amino acids.

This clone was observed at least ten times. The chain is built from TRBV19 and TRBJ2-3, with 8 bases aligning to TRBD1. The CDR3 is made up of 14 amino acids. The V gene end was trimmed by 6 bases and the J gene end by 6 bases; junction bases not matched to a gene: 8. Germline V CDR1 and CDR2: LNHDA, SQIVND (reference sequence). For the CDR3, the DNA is TGTGCCAGTAGCAACCGCCAGGGGGCGGATACGCAGTATTTT. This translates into CASSNRQGADTQYF.

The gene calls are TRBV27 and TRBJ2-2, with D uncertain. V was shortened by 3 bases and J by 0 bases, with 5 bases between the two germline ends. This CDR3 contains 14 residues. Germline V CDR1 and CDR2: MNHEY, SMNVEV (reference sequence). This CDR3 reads CASSFGPNTGELFF. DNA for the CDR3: TGTGCCAGCAGTTTTGGGCCGAACACCGGGGAGCTGTTTTTT.

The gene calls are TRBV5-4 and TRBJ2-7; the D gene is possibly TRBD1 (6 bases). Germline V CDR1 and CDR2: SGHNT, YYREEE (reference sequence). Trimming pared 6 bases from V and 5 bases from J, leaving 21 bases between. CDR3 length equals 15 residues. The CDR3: CASTSSSGRGNEQYF. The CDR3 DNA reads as TGTGCCAGCACCTCCTCCTCGGGTAGGGGGAACGAGCAGTACTTC.

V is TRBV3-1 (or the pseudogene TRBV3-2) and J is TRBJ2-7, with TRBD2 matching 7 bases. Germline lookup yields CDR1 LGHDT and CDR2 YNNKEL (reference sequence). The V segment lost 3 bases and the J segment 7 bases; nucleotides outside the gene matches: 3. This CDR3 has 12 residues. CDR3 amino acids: CASSQARGEQYF. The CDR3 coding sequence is TGTGCCAGCAGCCAGGCGCGGGGGGAGCAGTACTTC.

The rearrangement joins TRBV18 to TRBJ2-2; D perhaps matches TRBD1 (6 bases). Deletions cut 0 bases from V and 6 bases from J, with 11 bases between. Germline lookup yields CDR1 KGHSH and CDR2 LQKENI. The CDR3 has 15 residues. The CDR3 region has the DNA TGTGCCAGCTCACCACCAGGCAGGGGTTCCGGGGAGCTGTTTTTT. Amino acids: CASSPPGRGSGELFF.

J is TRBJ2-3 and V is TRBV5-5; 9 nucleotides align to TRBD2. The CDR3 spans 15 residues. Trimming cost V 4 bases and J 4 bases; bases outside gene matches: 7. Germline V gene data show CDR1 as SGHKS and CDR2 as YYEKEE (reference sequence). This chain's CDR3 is CASSISGSSSDTQYF. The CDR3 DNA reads TGTGCCAGCAGCATTAGCGGGAGTTCATCAGATACGCAGTATTTT.

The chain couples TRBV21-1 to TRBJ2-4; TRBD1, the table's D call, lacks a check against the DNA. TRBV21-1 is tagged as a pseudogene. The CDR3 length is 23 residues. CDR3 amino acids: CASSKVRVGQGQRDCIAKNIQYF. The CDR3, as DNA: TGTGCCAGCAGCAAAGTACGAGTGGGACAGGGGCAGAGGGATTGTATCGCCAAAAACATTCAGTACTTC.

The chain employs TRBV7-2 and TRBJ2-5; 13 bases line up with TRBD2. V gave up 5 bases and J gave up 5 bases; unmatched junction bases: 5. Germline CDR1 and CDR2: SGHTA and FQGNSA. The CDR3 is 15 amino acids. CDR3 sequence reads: CASSAQLAGGETQYF. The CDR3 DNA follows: TGTGCCAGCAGCGCCCAACTAGCGGGAGGGGAGACCCAGTACTTC.

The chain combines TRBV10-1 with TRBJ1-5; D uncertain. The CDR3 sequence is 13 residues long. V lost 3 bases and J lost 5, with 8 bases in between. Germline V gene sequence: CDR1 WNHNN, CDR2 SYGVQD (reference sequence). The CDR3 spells CASSDFNDQPQHF. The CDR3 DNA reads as TGCGCCAGCAGTGATTTTAATGATCAGCCCCAGCATTTT.